The clone carrying this TCR beta chain was seen at least ten times. TCRdb re-called the 5' RACE reads through MiXCR, storing one row per CDR3 protein. The sample lists about 46,000 distinct CDR3 sequences, approximately 12% occurring once. The data are from a study of spatial heterogeneity in lung cancer. Across the study: The study observed each unique TCR and UMI combination more than ten times on average in raw reads.

Time point denoted: blood at routine non-recurrence follow-up after resection. No cell sorting; template was whole RNA from tumor, lung tissue or PBMC. Unmatched junction bases numbered 9, after V lost 1 base and J lost 0 bases. Germline-derived CDR1 and CDR2 are SGHRS and YFSETQ. The CDR3 extends over 19 amino acids. The starting material was PBMCs, obtained at follow-up. The clonotype comes from a male donor with early-stage non-small cell lung cancer. V is TRBV5-1 and J is TRBJ2-1; 11 bases line up with TRBD2. CDR3 amino acids: CASSLPPSGGSSSYNEQFF. The DNA for the CDR3 is TGCGCCAGCAGCTTGCCCCCTAGCGGGGGGTCCAGCTCCTACAATGAGCAGTTCTTC.